Shown below are 5 T cell receptor beta chains from a single sample sequenced in a study of blood T cell repertoires in COVID-19. The repertoire was sequenced with immunoSEQ multiplex PCR; TCRdb's copy has only in-frame clones and lacks some. The repertoire holds some 290,000 clones, 75% to 90% seen once, with 2.5% to 3.5% in the top ten. The sample taken for sequencing was peripheral blood. The receptors come from a woman under 40 with COVID-19, enrolled during active disease.

This chain connects TRBV5-1 to TRBJ2-7; 13 bases fit TRBD2. Trimming took 4 bases from V and 5 from J; bases not matched to a gene: 9. The CDR3 length is 16 residues. CDR1 is SGHRS and CDR2 is YFSETQ in the germline V gene. The CDR3 protein is CASSEQPGLAGNEQYF. CDR3 coding DNA: TGCGCCAGCAGCGAGCAACCGGGACTAGCGGGAAACGAGCAGTACTTC.

Turning to this clone: Additional DNA sequences in this sample encode the identical CDR3. Here the CDR3 reads CSVGPSQETQYF. The CDR3, as DNA: TGCAGCGTTGGCCCGAGTCAAGAGACCCAGTACTTC. V is TRBV29-1 and J is TRBJ2-5; no reliable D call. This CDR3 region has 12 residues. Germline CDR1 and CDR2: SQVTM and ANQGSEA. Trimming removed 4 bases from V and 2 bases from J, with 8 bases in between.

This clone was detected only once. This chain uses TRBV10-3 with TRBJ2-3; possibly TRBD2 for D (6 bases). The CDR3 has 14 amino acids. Germline loops: CDR1 ENHRY, CDR2 SYGVKD. Trimming removed 7 bases from V and 2 bases from J, with 13 bases in between. CDR3 residues: CAIKDGGNTDTQYF. CDR3 in DNA: TGTGCCATCAAAGACGGCGGGAACACAGATACGCAGTATTTT.

The chain carries TRBV24-1 and TRBJ2-2, with a tentative D call TRBD1 (6 bases). The CDR3 length is 16 residues. From germline, CDR1 is KGHDR and CDR2 SFDVKD. Trimming took 6 bases from V and 2 from J, leaving 15 bases between them. CDR3 bases: TGTGCCACCAGTCCGACAGGAAGGGCTAACACCGGGGAGCTGTTTTTT. Protein sequence: CATSPTGRANTGELFF.

This chain links TRBV10-3 with TRBJ2-1, with 7 bases identical to TRBD2. The V and J ends lost 6 bases and 6 bases, in that order; junction bases with no gene match: 11. Germline CDR1 and CDR2: ENHRY and SYGVKD. The CDR3 covers 15 residues. The CDR3 DNA follows: TGTGCCATCAGCCTAGGACTAGTTGTCTTCAATGAGCAGTTCTTC. Its protein product is CAISLGLVVFNEQFF.